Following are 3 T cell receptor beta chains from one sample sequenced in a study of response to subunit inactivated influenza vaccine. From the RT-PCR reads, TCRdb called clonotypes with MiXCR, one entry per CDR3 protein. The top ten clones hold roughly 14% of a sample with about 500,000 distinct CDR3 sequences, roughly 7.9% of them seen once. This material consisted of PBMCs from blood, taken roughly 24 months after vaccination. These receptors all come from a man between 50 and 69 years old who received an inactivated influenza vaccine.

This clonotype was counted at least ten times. In nucleotides, the CDR3 is TGTGCCAGCAGCCAGAGGGGTCATGGCTACACCTTC. As protein: CASSQRGHGYTF. This chain connects TRBV3-1 to TRBJ1-2; D possibly corresponds to TRBD1 (5 bases). CDR1 and CDR2 (germline): LGHDT, YNNKEL (reference sequence). The CDR3 runs 12 residues. The V end was cut by 3 bases, the J end by 6 bases, with 8 bases between.

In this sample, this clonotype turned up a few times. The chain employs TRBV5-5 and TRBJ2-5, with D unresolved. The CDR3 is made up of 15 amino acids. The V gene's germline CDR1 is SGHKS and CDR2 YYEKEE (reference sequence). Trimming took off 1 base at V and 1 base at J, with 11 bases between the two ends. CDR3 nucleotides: TGTGCCAGCAGCTTGTCGGCGGTCAGCCAAGAGACCCAGTACTTC. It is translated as CASSLSAVSQETQYF.

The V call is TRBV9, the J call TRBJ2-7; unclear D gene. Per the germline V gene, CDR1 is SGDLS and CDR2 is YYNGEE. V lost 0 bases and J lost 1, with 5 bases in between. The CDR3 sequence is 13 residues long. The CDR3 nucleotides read TGTGCCAGCAGCGTAGATACATCCTACGAGCAGTACTTC. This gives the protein CASSVDTSYEQYF.